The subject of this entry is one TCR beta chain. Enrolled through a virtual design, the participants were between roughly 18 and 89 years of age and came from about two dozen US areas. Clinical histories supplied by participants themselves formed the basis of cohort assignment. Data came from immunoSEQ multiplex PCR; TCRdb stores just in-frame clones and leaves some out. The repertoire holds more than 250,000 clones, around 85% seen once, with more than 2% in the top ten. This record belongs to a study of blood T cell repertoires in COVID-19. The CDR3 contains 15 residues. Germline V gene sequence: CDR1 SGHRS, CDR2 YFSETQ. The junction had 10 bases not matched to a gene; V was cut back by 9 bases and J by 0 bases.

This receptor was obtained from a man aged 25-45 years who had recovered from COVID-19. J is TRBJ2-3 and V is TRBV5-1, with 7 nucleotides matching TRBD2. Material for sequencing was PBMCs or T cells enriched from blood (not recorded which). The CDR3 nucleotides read TGCGCCACACTGCCGACTAGCACTAGCACAGATACGCAGTATTTT. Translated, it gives CATLPTSTSTDTQYF.